This T cell receptor beta chain was recovered during a study of cytomegalovirus exposure and HLA in healthy donors. Background on the study: The 90 to 150 validation repertoires used a platform that matched the one used for the roughly 700 first-cohort repertoires, as a later analysis reported.

The repertoire was sequenced with immunoSEQ multiplex PCR; TCRdb's copy has only in-frame clones and lacks some. The sample shows more than 250,000 clones, roughly 87% of them seen only once. General study findings and limits: A few of the chains that were CMV-associated were confirmed in vitro to be specific for CMV antigens.

A note on this clone: Antigen: not known.

CDR1 is ENHRY and CDR2 is SYGVKD in the germline V gene. The CDR3 covers 15 residues. Deletions cut 8 bases from V and 4 bases from J, with 17 bases between. This clonotype was sampled from a woman in her twenties or thirties in good health and CMV-seropositive. Sequencing was done on a sample of PBMCs. The chain combines TRBV10-3 with TRBJ2-2; the D gene is possibly TRBD1 (6 bases). DNA for the CDR3: TGTGCCATCGAAAATAGGCAGGGGAGCACCGGGGAGCTGTTTTTT. This gives the protein CAIENRQGSTGELFF.